These 14 T cell receptor beta chains were sequenced from one sample in a study of beta chain features in type 1 diabetes. Sequencing targeted expressed TCRB transcripts, as all isolated RNA had been reverse transcribed. Method: immunoSEQ multiplex PCR; TCRdb's copy keeps in-frame clones and lacks some. The sample contains about 110,000 clones, less than 40% of which appear only once. The sample taken for sequencing was stem cell memory CD4+ T cells from blood. The origin of the receptors is a woman aged 18-29 years in good health.

V gene TRBV14 combines with J gene TRBJ1-5; weak D call: TRBD1 (5 bases). This CDR3 has 14 amino acids. Germline loops: CDR1 SGHDN, CDR2 FVKESK. Trimming removed 1 base at V and 6 bases at J, with 10 bases between. CDR3: CASSQAGIGQPQHF. The CDR3 coding sequence is TGTGCCAGCAGCCAAGCAGGGATCGGTCAGCCCCAGCATTTT.

Only a few counts were recorded for this clone. This chain links TRBV6-1 with TRBJ2-3; 11 bases are a match to TRBD2. Germline lookup yields CDR1 MNHNS and CDR2 SASEGT. CDR3 length: 17 amino acids. V trimming: 3 bases; J trimming: 2 bases; junction bases outside the gene matches: 7. The CDR3 sequence: CASSEALAGGITDTQYF. The CDR3 nucleotides read TGTGCCAGCAGTGAGGCCCTAGCGGGGGGAATCACAGATACGCAGTATTTT.

The chain uses TRBV18 and TRBJ2-5, with 14 bases that match TRBD2. Judging by the DNA end, TRBJ2-7 fits better; the J call may be wrong. CDR3 length equals 15 residues. Per germline, CDR1 KGHSH and CDR2 LQKENI. The DNA for the CDR3 is TGTGCCAGCTCTGGGACTAGCGGGAGAGCGTACGAGCAGTACTTC. The encoded protein is CASSGTSGRAYEQYF.

This clone was found a few times. The chain carries TRBV27 and TRBJ1-2; unclear D gene. V lost 4 bases to trimming and J lost 5 bases, with 17 bases between them. The CDR3 has 15 amino acids. Germline CDR1 is MNHEY and CDR2 is SMNVEV (reference sequence). The CDR3 DNA reads as TGTGCCAGCAGTTATATCGGTGAGGGAAGTTATGGCTACACCTTC. Its protein product is CASSYIGEGSYGYTF.

This clone was detected once. V and J are TRBV6-5 and TRBJ2-7, with TRBD2 matching over 9 bases. CDR1 is MNHEY and CDR2 is SVGAGI in the germline V gene. The ends lost 2 bases at V and 7 bases at J; junction bases unmatched: 6. The CDR3 sequence is 14 residues long. The CDR3 is CASSYLAGTREQYF. The CDR3 DNA follows: TGTGCCAGCAGTTACCTAGCGGGAACGAGGGAGCAGTACTTC.

The chain carries TRBV19 and TRBJ1-4; maybe TRBD1 (6 bases). CDR3 size: 15 residues. The V and J ends lost 4 bases and 7 bases respectively, with 16 bases between them. In germline, CDR1 is LNHDA, CDR2 SQIVND (reference sequence). The CDR3 here is CASSTLQGRGEKLFF. The DNA for the CDR3 is TGTGCCAGTAGTACTCTACAGGGAAGGGGTGAAAAACTGTTTTTT.

The rearrangement joins TRBV7-9 to TRBJ1-5, with 10 bases identical to TRBD1. The length of the CDR3 is 16 residues. The V gene end was trimmed by 5 bases and the J gene end by 3 bases; junction bases not matched to a gene: 7. Looked up from germline, CDR1 is SEHNR and CDR2 is FQNEAQ (reference sequence). CDR3 in amino acids: CASSHDRGRNNQPQHF. The CDR3 DNA reads as TGTGCCAGCAGCCATGACAGGGGGCGTAACAATCAGCCCCAGCATTTT.

This clone has only a few counts. The V and J genes are TRBV2 and TRBJ1-1; 9 bases are shared with TRBD1. CDR1 and CDR2 from the germline V gene are SNHLY and FYNNEI. The CDR3 consists of 14 residues. The ends lost 6 bases at V and 4 bases at J; junction bases unmatched: 6. The CDR3 sequence is CASRADRGGTEAFF. CDR3 nucleotide sequence: TGTGCCAGCAGGGCGGACAGGGGCGGCACTGAAGCTTTCTTT.

The chain recombines TRBV6-1 with TRBJ2-7, with D possibly TRBD1 on 6 matching bases. The CDR3 is 13 residues long. Germline values: CDR1 MNHNS, CDR2 SASEGT. V was shortened by 5 bases and J by 1 base, with 9 bases between the two germline ends. CDR3 DNA: TGTGCCAGCAGTAAGGACAGTTCCTACGAGCAGTACTTC. This sequence encodes CASSKDSSYEQYF.

The chain combines TRBV11-2 with TRBJ1-1; 8 bases line up with TRBD1. The germline V gene encodes CDR1 SGHAT and CDR2 FQNNGV. This CDR3 comprises 15 residues. The J segment lost 0 bases and the V segment lost 6 bases, leaving 6 bases of the junction unmatched. The CDR3 nucleotides read TGTGCCAGCAGAGTGGGACAGGCGATGAACACTGAAGCTTTCTTT. Amino acid sequence: CASRVGQAMNTEAFF.

The table lists this clone with a few counts. This sequence joins TRBV10-3 and TRBJ2-1, with 7 bases that match TRBD1. Trimming cost V 3 bases and J 12 bases; bases outside gene matches: 11. CDR3 size: 14 residues. The germline V gene has CDR1 ENHRY and CDR2 SYGVKD. The DNA of the CDR3 is TGTGCCATCAGTGACCGGGACAGCTATAATCGGCAGTTCTTC. As protein: CAISDRDSYNRQFF.

The chain employs TRBV20-1 and TRBJ2-7, with a possible D match to TRBD2 (5 bases). Looked up from germline, CDR1 is DFQATT and CDR2 is SNEGSKA (reference sequence). V was clipped by 1 base and J by 4 bases, with 5 bases between them. This CDR3 spans 11 amino acids. CDR3 bases: TGCAGTGCTAGAGCGGGATACGAGCAGTACTTC. Amino acid sequence: CSARAGYEQYF.

This clone was found once. The chain employs TRBV6-5 and TRBJ1-2; 7 bases match TRBD1. V was pared by 6 bases and J by 8 bases, with 15 bases of the junction left unmatched. This CDR3 is built from 15 residues. CDR1 and CDR2 (germline): MNHEY, SVGAGI. The CDR3 nucleotides are TGTGCCAGCAGCCGACCTAGGACAGGTCCGGGCGGCTACACCTTC. It is translated as CASSRPRTGPGGYTF.

This chain connects TRBV2 to TRBJ2-7; D is unclear. From germline, CDR1 is SNHLY and CDR2 FYNNEI. The CDR3 has 11 amino acids. With 7 bases removed from V and 1 base from J, the gap between germline ends came to 5 bases. The CDR3 region has the DNA TGTGCCAGCACCTTATCCTACGAGCAGTACTTC. It codes for CASTLSYEQYF.